Presented here are 28 T cell receptor beta chains from one specimen sequenced in a study of Graves' ophthalmopathy and Graves' hyperthyroidism. Investigators amplified TCR beta CDR3 regions from RNA transcripts. An initial RT-PCR round employing HTBI primers preceded a second-round multiplex PCR. TCRdb reprocessed the multiplex PCR reads with MiXCR, giving one entry per CDR3 protein. The sample has approximately 160,000 distinct CDR3 sequences, under 40% seen once; the top ten hold roughly 5.2%. The sample consisted of peripheral blood. The receptors stem from a middle-aged woman with Graves' ophthalmopathy.

V gene TRBV12-3 or TRBV12-4 combines with J gene TRBJ1-2; D perhaps matches TRBD1 (6 bases). Trimming shortened V by 5 bases and J by 8 bases, and 15 bases separated the two germline ends. The length of the CDR3 is 13 residues. The CDR3 region is CASSNREAGGYTF. CDR3 DNA sequence: TGTGCCAGCAGTAACAGGGAAGCGGGAGGCTACACCTTC.

This clonotype was seen at least ten times. V and J are TRBV28 and TRBJ1-2, with D perhaps TRBD1 (6 bases). The length of the CDR3 is 13 residues. Trimming took off 3 bases at V and 5 bases at J, with 10 bases between the two ends. The germline V gene has CDR1 MDHEN and CDR2 SYDVKM. The CDR3 nucleotides are TGTGCCAGCAGTTTCGGGGGGGCTTATGGCTACACCTTC. This sequence encodes CASSFGGAYGYTF.

This clonotype was counted ten times or more. The J gene is TRBJ1-5, the V gene TRBV7-2, with D perhaps matching TRBD1 (5 bases). CDR3 length: 13 residues. The germline V gene has CDR1 SGHTA and CDR2 FQGNSA. V was cut by 6 bases and J by 3 bases, with 9 bases left in between. CDR3 DNA sequence: TGTGCCAGCAGATGGGACTTCAATCAGCCCCAGCATTTT. Its protein product is CASRWDFNQPQHF.

This clonotype appeared many times. The chain recombines TRBV28 with TRBJ2-6, with D possibly being TRBD2 (5 bases). Trimming pared 7 bases from V and 0 bases from J, leaving 10 bases between. The CDR3 is made up of 15 amino acids. Germline assignment: CDR1 MDHEN and CDR2 SYDVKM. CDR3 loop: CASTRAGSGANVLTF. The CDR3 DNA follows: TGTGCCAGCACCCGGGCGGGCTCTGGGGCCAACGTCCTGACTTTC.

The V call is TRBV15, the J call TRBJ2-7; 10 bases fit TRBD1. The CDR3 has 16 residues. Germline V gives CDR1 LNHNV, CDR2 YYDKDF (reference sequence). V gave up 1 base and J gave up 3 bases; unmatched junction bases: 6. The CDR3 DNA reads TGTGCCACCAGCAGAGGGGACGGGACAGGGGTCTACGAGCAGTACTTC. It specifies CATSRGDGTGVYEQYF.

This clonotype was counted at least ten times. The chain combines TRBV6-5 with TRBJ2-7; 7 bases line up with TRBD1. V lost 6 bases to trimming and J lost 2 bases; unmatched junction nucleotides: 10. CDR1 MNHEY and CDR2 SVGAGI come from the germline V gene. There are 15 residues in the CDR3. CDR3 nucleotides: TGTGCCAGCAGGCTGGAGTGGGACAGCACCTACGAGCAGTACTTC. Translating gives CASRLEWDSTYEQYF.

The CDR3 region has the DNA TGTGCCAGCAGCTTCACTAGCGGGGAAAAAGAGACCCAGTACTTC. Translated: CASSFTSGEKETQYF. V gene TRBV11-2 combines with J gene TRBJ2-5; the match to TRBD2 covers 10 bases. Germline V lookup: CDR1 SGHAT, CDR2 FQNNGV. The CDR3 is made up of 15 amino acids. V was clipped by 3 bases and J by 3 bases; unmatched bases: 4.

The J gene is TRBJ1-1, the V gene TRBV12-3 or TRBV12-4, with D uncertain. Between the trimmed V and J ends, which lost 0 bases and 6 bases, there was a span of 11 bases. The CDR3 loop spans 14 amino acids. CDR3 region: CASSLARVSAEAFF. CDR3 coding DNA: TGTGCCAGCAGTTTAGCGCGGGTCTCCGCTGAAGCTTTCTTT.

This clonotype was seen repeatedly, ten times or more. The chain joins TRBV24-1 to TRBJ1-6; D perhaps matches TRBD1 (5 bases). The CDR3 has 13 amino acids. Trimming left V 12 bases short and J 7 bases short, with 15 bases between. Germline V CDR1 and CDR2: KGHDR, SFDVKD. The chain's CDR3 is CAAQLGVNSPLHF. The DNA of the CDR3 is TGTGCCGCCCAGTTGGGGGTCAATTCACCCCTCCACTTT.

This clonotype was picked up a small number of times. The gene calls are TRBV12-3 or TRBV12-4 and TRBJ2-7; 12 bases agree with TRBD2. The CDR3 covers 13 residues. J was trimmed by 6 bases and V by 7 bases; bases with no gene match: 4. The chain's CDR3 is CASTLGLAGEQYF. DNA for the CDR3: TGTGCCAGCACTTTGGGACTAGCGGGCGAGCAGTACTTC.

The genes are TRBV6-1 and TRBJ2-5; TRBD2 might be the D (6 bases). V was trimmed by 4 bases and J by 5 bases, leaving 11 bases between them. CDR1 is MNHNS and CDR2 is SASEGT in the germline V gene. CDR3 size: 13 residues. As DNA, the CDR3 is TGTGCCAGCAGTGGTTGGAGGGAGGAGACCCAGTACTTC. Its protein product is CASSGWREETQYF.

V usage is TRBV6-5 and J usage is TRBJ2-2; TRBD1 aligns across 10 bases. The CDR3 extends over 15 amino acids. Germline V lookup: CDR1 MNHEY, CDR2 SVGAGI. The V gene end was trimmed by 0 bases and the J gene end by 5 bases; junction bases not matched to a gene: 0. CDR3 sequence (DNA): TGTGCCAGCAGTTACTCGGGACAGGGGACCGGGGAGCTGTTTTTT. Its translation is CASSYSGQGTGELFF.

The V and J genes are TRBV6-5 and TRBJ2-5; weak D call: TRBD1 (5 bases). V was clipped by 2 bases and J by 4 bases, with 14 bases between them. The CDR3 is made up of 15 amino acids. Germline V gives CDR1 MNHEY, CDR2 SVGAGI. Written as DNA, the CDR3 is TGTGCCAGCAGTTACGGGTCGTCAGGGCTAGAGACCCAGTACTTC. The encoded protein is CASSYGSSGLETQYF.

This clonotype showed up many times. The chain links TRBV11-2 to TRBJ2-7; D is unclear. V lost 0 bases and J lost 10, with 10 bases in between. The CDR3 is 12 amino acids. CDR1 SGHAT and CDR2 FQNNGV come from the germline V gene. CDR3 DNA: TGTGCCAGCAGCTTAGAGGGGATTCGCCAGTACTTC. Translated, it gives CASSLEGIRQYF.

The sample holds many counts of this clonotype. This chain joins TRBV9 and TRBJ1-1; 8 nucleotides line up with TRBD1. With 3 bases clipped from V and 1 base from J, the junction kept 17 bases outside the gene matches. The CDR3 is 19 residues long. The germline V gene has CDR1 SGDLS and CDR2 YYNGEE. CDR3 amino acids: CASSDSRDRPVGANTEAFF. The CDR3 DNA reads TGTGCCAGCAGCGATAGCCGGGACAGGCCGGTAGGAGCGAACACTGAAGCTTTCTTT.

This clonotype rates as medium-sized (0.01 to 0.1%). The CDR3 DNA follows: TGTGCCAGCAGTCCGGGACAGGAAATGCATTTT. Translating it yields CASSPGQEMHF. The rearrangement joins TRBV6-2 or TRBV6-3 to TRBJ1-5; TRBD1 agrees at 8 bases. CDR3 length: 11 residues. Trimming at V came to 5 bases and at J to 15 bases, leaving 6 bases not matched to a gene. Germline-derived CDR1 and CDR2 are MNHEY and SVGEGT.

The chain combines TRBV5-1 with TRBJ2-5; D gene uncertain. The CDR3 covers 15 residues. Germline lookup yields CDR1 SGHRS and CDR2 YFSETQ. V was cut by 2 bases and J by 2 bases, with 13 bases left in between. The CDR3 reads CASSFFSAEQETQYF. CDR3 coding DNA: TGCGCCAGCAGCTTTTTTTCGGCAGAACAAGAGACCCAGTACTTC.

This clonotype was picked up many times. The chain carries TRBV12-3 or TRBV12-4 and TRBJ2-2; no reliable D call. There are 15 residues in the CDR3. Trimming cost V 3 bases and J 4 bases, with 12 bases left between them. CDR3 sequence reads: CASSLRVETTGELFF. In DNA form, the CDR3 reads TGTGCCAGCAGTTTGCGAGTTGAGACCACCGGGGAGCTGTTTTTT.

Notes on this clonotype: At one end the junction does not follow the germline gene, possibly because of a read error. V and J are TRBV18 and TRBJ1-5; D gene uncertain. Germline V gene lookup returns CDR1 KGHSH and CDR2 LQKENI. The CDR3 length is 18 residues. Here the CDR3 DNA reads TGTGCCGGCTCACCACCGTGGGGTTACACAGCGTACCCTCAGCCCCAGCATTTT. It is translated as CAGSPPWGYTAYPQPQHF. Combining the CDR3 with reference TRBV18 and TRBJ1-5 gives the whole variable domain NAGVMQNPRHLVRRRGQEARLRCSPMKGHSHVYWYRQLPEEGLKFMVYLQKENIIDESGMPKERFSAEFPKEGPSILRIQQVVRGDSAAYFCAGSPPWGYTAYPQPQHFGDGTRLSIL.

The chain recombines TRBV7-2 with TRBJ2-7; either TRBD1 or TRBD2 may supply D (6 bases each). Looked up from germline, CDR1 is SGHTA and CDR2 is FQGNSA. This CDR3 has 13 amino acids. Trimming cost V 3 bases and J 7 bases, with 13 bases left between them. CDR3 sequence (DNA): TGTGCCAGCAGCTTCCTTGGGGGGCGGGAGCAGTACTTC. Translating gives CASSFLGGREQYF.

This clonotype was found many times. The chain has TRBV9 and TRBJ1-5; the match to TRBD1 covers 9 bases. Trimming removed 6 bases from V and 4 bases from J; junction bases left unmatched: 5. The CDR3 runs 14 residues. Germline CDR1 is SGDLS and CDR2 is YYNGEE. The CDR3 reads CASTTGTGNQPQHF. The CDR3 DNA is TGTGCCAGCACCACCGGGACAGGGAATCAGCCCCAGCATTTT. Full variable domain (outside the CDR3, taken from reference TRBV9 and TRBJ1-5): DSGVTQTPKHLITATGQRVTLRCSPRSGDLSVYWYQQSLDQGLQFLIQYYNGEERAKGNILERFSAQQFPDLHSELNLSSLELGDSALYFCASTTGTGNQPQHFGDGTRLSIL.

The chain has TRBV28 and TRBJ1-2; D is unresolved. With 4 bases removed from V and 2 bases from J, the gap between germline ends came to 17 bases. The length of the CDR3 is 16 residues. Germline CDR1 MDHEN, CDR2 SYDVKM. The CDR3 reads CASSSPRGTSNYGYTF. The CDR3 coding sequence is TGTGCCAGCAGTTCCCCGAGAGGAACCTCGAACTATGGCTACACCTTC.

The table lists this clonotype with many counts. V and J are TRBV7-2 and TRBJ2-2; D might be TRBD1 (5 bases). The ends were cut back, 2 bases at V and 5 bases at J, with 15 bases in the middle. The CDR3 sequence is 16 residues long. Germline CDR1 and CDR2: SGHTA and FQGNSA. The CDR3 is CASSLRTISNTGELFF. The CDR3 DNA follows: TGTGCCAGCAGCTTACGGACAATAAGCAATACCGGGGAGCTGTTTTTT.

This chain uses TRBV7-2 with TRBJ2-7, with a tentative D call TRBD1 (7 bases). Germline V gene lookup returns CDR1 SGHTA and CDR2 FQGNSA. The germline V and J ends were trimmed by 6 bases and 9 bases, with 21 bases remaining between them. The CDR3 contains 14 residues. CDR3: CASSGGWDSPAQYF. In DNA, the CDR3 is TGTGCCAGCAGTGGGGGGTGGGACAGCCCGGCGCAGTACTTC.

This clonotype was recorded at least ten times. V is TRBV27 and J is TRBJ2-2; D is ambiguous. Trimming left V 1 base short and J 2 bases short, with 5 bases between. The germline CDR1 and CDR2 sequences are MNHEY and SMNVEV (reference sequence). CDR3 length: 14 residues. CDR3 sequence (DNA): TGTGCCAGCAGTTTATACCCTAACACCGGGGAGCTGTTTTTT. This gives the protein CASSLYPNTGELFF.

This clonotype was recorded many times. The chain carries TRBV11-3 and TRBJ1-4, with TRBD1 matching 10 bases. This CDR3 region has 15 residues. V shed 3 bases and J 4 bases; nucleotides not matched to a gene: 2. The V gene's germline CDR1 is SGHNT and CDR2 YENEEA. CDR3 nucleotides: TGTGCCAGCAGCTTGACAGGGGGCAGTAATGAAAAACTGTTTTTT. Translation gives CASSLTGGSNEKLFF.

This CDR3 is CASSYSSRTYTYEQYF. The CDR3 region has the DNA TGTGCCAGCAGTTACTCTAGCAGGACCTATACCTACGAGCAGTACTTC. The V and J genes are TRBV6-5 and TRBJ2-7; D call uncertain. Deletions cut 0 bases from V and 2 bases from J, with 14 bases between. Germline V lookup: CDR1 MNHEY, CDR2 SVGAGI. This CDR3 is 16 amino acids long.

The V call is TRBV20-1, the J call TRBJ2-5, with D maybe TRBD1 (5 bases). The germline CDR1 and CDR2 sequences are DFQATT and SNEGSKA (reference sequence). There are 14 residues in the CDR3. V was trimmed by 0 bases and J by 2 bases, leaving 10 bases between them. The CDR3 bases are TGCAGTGCTAGAGACGGACAACCTCAAGAGACCCAGTACTTC. It translates to CSARDGQPQETQYF.